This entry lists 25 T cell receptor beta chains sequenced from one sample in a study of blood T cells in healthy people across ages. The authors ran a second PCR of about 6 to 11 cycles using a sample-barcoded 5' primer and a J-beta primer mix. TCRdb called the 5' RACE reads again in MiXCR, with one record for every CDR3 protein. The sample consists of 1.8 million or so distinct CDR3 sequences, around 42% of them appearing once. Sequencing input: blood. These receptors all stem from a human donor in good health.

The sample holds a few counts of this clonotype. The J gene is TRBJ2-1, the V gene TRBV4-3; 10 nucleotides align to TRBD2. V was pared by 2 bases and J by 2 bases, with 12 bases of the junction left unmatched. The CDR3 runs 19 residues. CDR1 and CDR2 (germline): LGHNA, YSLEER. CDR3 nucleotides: TGCGCCAGCAGCCAACATAGCGGGGGGCTAATAAGGGCCTACAATGAGCAGTTCTTC. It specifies CASSQHSGGLIRAYNEQFF.

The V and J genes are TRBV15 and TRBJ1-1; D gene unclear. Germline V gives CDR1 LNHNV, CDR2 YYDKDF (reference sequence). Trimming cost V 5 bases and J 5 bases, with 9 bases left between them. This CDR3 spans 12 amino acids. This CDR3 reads CATSGFRTEAFF. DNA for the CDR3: TGTGCCACCAGCGGTTTTAGGACTGAAGCTTTCTTT.

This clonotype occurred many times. The CDR3 DNA follows: TGCGCCAGCAGCTTGGCCTTCGGCACAGATACGCAGTATTTT. Encoded protein: CASSLAFGTDTQYF. The chain recombines TRBV5-1 with TRBJ2-3; D remains ambiguous. Trimming stripped 0 bases from V and 1 base from J, with 6 bases between. The CDR3 spans 14 residues. From germline, CDR1 is SGHRS and CDR2 YFSETQ.

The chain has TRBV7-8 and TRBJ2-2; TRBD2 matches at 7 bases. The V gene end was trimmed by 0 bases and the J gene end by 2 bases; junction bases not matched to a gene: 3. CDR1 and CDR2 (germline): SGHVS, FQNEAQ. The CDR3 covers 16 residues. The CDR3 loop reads CASSLAGRGNTGELFF. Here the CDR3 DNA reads TGTGCCAGCAGCTTAGCAGGGAGGGGCAACACCGGGGAGCTGTTTTTT.

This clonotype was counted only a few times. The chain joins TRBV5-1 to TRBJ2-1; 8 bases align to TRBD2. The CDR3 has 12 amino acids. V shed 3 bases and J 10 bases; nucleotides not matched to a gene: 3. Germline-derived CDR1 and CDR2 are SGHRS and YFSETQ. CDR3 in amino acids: CASSSPGGEQFF. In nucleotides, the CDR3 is TGCGCCAGCAGCTCGCCGGGGGGGGAGCAGTTCTTC.

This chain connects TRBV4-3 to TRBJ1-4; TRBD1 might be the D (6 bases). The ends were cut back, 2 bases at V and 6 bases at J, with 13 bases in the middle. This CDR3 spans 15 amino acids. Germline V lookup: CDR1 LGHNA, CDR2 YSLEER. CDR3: CASSQFRTEHEKLFF. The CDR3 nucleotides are TGCGCCAGCAGCCAATTCAGGACAGAGCATGAAAAACTGTTTTTT.

CDR3 in DNA: TGTGCCAGCAGCCCCGGGATCCCTAGCCATGGCTACACCTTC. This gives the protein CASSPGIPSHGYTF. The rearrangement links TRBV5-6 to TRBJ1-2, with D hard to call. This CDR3 has 14 residues. The germline gives CDR1 SGHDT, CDR2 YYEEEE. V was shortened by 4 bases and J by 6 bases, with 16 bases between the two germline ends.

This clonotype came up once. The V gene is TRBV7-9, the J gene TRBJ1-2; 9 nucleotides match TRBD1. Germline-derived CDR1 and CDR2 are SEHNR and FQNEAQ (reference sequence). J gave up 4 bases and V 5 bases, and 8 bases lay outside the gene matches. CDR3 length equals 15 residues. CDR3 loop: CASSLTGTGTYGYTF. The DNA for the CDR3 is TGTGCCAGCAGCCTCACCGGGACAGGGACCTATGGCTACACCTTC.

CDR3 residues: CASSQRQGRLGEQYF. DNA for the CDR3: TGTGCCAGCAGCCAACGACAGGGTAGGTTAGGCGAGCAGTACTTC. The chain recombines TRBV6-1 with TRBJ2-4; the match to TRBD1 covers 7 bases. The J call may be wrong; the DNA end is better matched by TRBJ2-7. The CDR3 sequence is 15 residues long. CDR1 is MNHNS and CDR2 is SASEGT in the germline V gene.

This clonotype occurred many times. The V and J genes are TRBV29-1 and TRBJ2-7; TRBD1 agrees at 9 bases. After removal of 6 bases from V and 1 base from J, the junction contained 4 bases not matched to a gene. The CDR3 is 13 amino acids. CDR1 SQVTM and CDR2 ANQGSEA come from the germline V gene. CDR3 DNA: TGCAGCGTCTTAGGACAGGGGTCCTACGAGCAGTACTTC. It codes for CSVLGQGSYEQYF.

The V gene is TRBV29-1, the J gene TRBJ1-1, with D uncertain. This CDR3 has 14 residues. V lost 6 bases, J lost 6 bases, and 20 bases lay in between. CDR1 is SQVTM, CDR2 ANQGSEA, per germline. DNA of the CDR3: TGCAGCGTCTTTCAATTATACAGCGGGGCTGAAGCTTTCTTT. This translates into CSVFQLYSGAEAFF.

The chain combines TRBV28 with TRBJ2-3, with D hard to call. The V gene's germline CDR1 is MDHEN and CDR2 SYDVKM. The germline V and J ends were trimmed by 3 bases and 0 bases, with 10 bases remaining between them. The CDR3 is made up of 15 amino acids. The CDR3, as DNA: TGTGCCAGCAGTTTGACGGAGACTAGCACAGATACGCAGTATTTT. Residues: CASSLTETSTDTQYF.

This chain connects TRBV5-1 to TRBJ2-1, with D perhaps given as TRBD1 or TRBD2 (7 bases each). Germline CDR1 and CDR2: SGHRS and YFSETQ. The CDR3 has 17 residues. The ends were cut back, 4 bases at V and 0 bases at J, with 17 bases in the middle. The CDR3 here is CASSPRGGGRSYNEQFF. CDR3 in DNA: TGCGCCAGCAGCCCCAGGGGGGGCGGACGCTCCTACAATGAGCAGTTCTTC.

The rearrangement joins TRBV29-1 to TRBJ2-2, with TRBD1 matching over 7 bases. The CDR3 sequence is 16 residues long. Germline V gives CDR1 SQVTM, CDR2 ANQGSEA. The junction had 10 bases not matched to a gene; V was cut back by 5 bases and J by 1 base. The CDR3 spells CSVYRDRERNTGELFF. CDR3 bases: TGCAGCGTTTACCGGGACAGAGAACGGAACACCGGGGAGCTGTTTTTT.

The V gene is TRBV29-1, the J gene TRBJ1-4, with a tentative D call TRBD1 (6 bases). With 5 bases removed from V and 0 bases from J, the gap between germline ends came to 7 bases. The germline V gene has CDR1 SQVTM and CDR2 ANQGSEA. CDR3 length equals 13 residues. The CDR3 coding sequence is TGCAGCGTTTCAGGGGCAACTAATGAAAAACTGTTTTTT. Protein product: CSVSGATNEKLFF.

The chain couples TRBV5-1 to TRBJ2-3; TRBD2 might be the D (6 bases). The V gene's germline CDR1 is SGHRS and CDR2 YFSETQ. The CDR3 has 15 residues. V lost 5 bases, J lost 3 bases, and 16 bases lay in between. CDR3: CASRPRGGETDTQYF. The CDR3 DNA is TGCGCCAGCAGACCCCGAGGCGGGGAAACAGATACGCAGTATTTT.

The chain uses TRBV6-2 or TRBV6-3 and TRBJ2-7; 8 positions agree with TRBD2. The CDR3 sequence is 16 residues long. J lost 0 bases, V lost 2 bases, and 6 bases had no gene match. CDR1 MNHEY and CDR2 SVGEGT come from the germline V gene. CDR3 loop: CASSYIPAGDSYEQYF. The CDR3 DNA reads TGTGCCAGCAGTTACATCCCAGCGGGGGACTCCTACGAGCAGTACTTC.

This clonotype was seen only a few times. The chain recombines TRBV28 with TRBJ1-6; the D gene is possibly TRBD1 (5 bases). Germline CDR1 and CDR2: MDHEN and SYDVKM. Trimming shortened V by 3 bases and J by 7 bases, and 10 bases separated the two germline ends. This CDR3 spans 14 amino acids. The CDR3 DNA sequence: TGTGCCAGCAGTTTTGAGACAGCCAATTCACCCCTCCACTTT. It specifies CASSFETANSPLHF. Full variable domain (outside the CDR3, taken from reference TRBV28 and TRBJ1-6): DVKVTQSSRYLVKRTGEKVFLECVQDMDHENMFWYRQDPGLGLRLIYFSYDVKMKEKGDIPEGYSVSREKKERFSLILESASTNQTSMYLCASSFETANSPLHFGNGTRLTVT.

CDR3: CSASVVVAETQYF. CDR3 DNA sequence: TGCAGTGCTAGCGTGGTGGTAGCGGAGACCCAGTACTTC. This sequence joins TRBV20-1 and TRBJ2-5; maybe TRBD2 (5 bases). V was trimmed by 3 bases and J by 5 bases, leaving 13 bases between them. The CDR3 totals 13 residues. Germline assignment: CDR1 DFQATT and CDR2 SNEGSKA (reference sequence).

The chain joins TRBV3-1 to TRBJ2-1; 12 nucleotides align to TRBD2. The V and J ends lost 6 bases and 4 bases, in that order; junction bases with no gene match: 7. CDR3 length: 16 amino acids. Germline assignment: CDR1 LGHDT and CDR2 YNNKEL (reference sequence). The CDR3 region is CASRRLAGDSYNEQFF. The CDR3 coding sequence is TGTGCCAGCAGGCGACTAGCGGGGGACTCATACAATGAGCAGTTCTTC.

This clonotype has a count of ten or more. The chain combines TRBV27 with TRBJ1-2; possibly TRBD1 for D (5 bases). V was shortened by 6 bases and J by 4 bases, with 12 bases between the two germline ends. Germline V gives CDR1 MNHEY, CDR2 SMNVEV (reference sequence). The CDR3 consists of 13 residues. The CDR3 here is CASSLRGGYGYTF. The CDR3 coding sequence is TGTGCCAGCAGCTTAAGGGGCGGCTATGGCTACACCTTC.

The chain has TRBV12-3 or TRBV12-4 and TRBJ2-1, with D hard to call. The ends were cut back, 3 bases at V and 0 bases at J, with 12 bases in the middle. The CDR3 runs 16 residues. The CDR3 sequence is CASSFIGPNSYNEQFF. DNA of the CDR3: TGTGCCAGCAGTTTTATAGGTCCCAACTCCTACAATGAGCAGTTCTTC.

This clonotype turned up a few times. Written as DNA, the CDR3 is TGCGCCAGCAGCCTCCGGGACGCAAAACATGGCTACACCTTC. It encodes CASSLRDAKHGYTF. The chain joins TRBV5-1 to TRBJ1-2, with a possible D match to TRBD1 (5 bases). The CDR3 extends over 14 amino acids. Looked up from germline, CDR1 is SGHRS and CDR2 is YFSETQ. Trimming cost V 4 bases and J 6 bases, with 16 bases left between them.

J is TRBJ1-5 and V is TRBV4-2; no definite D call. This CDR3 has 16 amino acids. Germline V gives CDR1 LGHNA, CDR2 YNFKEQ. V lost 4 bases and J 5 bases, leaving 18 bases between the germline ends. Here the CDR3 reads CASSPTLAGFYQPQHF. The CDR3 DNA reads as TGTGCCAGCAGCCCCACCCTTGCGGGGTTCTATCAGCCCCAGCATTTT.

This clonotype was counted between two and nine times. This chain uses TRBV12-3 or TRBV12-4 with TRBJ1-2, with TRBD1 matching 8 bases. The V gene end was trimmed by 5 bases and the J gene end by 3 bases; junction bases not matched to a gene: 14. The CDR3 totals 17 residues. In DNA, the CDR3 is TGTGCCAGCAGTCCGAGGACAGGGTCTATCCCCTACTATGGCTACACCTTC. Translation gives CASSPRTGSIPYYGYTF.